Listed below are T cell receptor beta chains from one sample, sequenced in a study of T cell repertoires in cytomegalovirus infection. TCRdb re-derived calls from the reads in MiXCR, one entry per CDR3 protein. The table lists some 700,000 distinct CDR3 sequences, less than 40% of them singletons. The sequenced sample consisted of PBMCs. The receptors here all came from a human donor in good health (CMV status not recorded). Some clones in this sample may be carry-over from other donors' samples. CDR3s include the opening cysteine and the closing phenylalanine or tryptophan. A D gene is named only where the DNA matches it firmly. Clone size appears in some rows only: once, few, many, or a class for an expanded clone.

>TRBD1|TRBV28|-|TRBJ1-3
CASSPRGQAGNTIYF
TGTGCCAGCAGTCCACGCGGACAGGCCGGAAACACCATATATTTT
>-|TRBV4-1|-|TRBJ2-5
CASSPGGLSKETQYF
TGCGCCAGCAGCCCGGGCGGACTATCCAAAGAGACCCAGTACTTC
>-|TRBV28|-|TRBJ1-6
CASSRRGNSYNSPLHF
TGTGCCAGCAGCCGACGAGGGAACTCCTATAATTCACCCCTCCACTTT
>-|TRBV28|-|TRBJ2-6
CASISNPGVAGANVLTF
TGTGCCAGCATAAGCAACCCAGGGGTGGCTGGGGCCAACGTCCTGACTTTC
>TRBD1|TRBV6-1|many|TRBJ1-5
CASSDIRDRGKDQPQHF
TGTGCCAGCAGTGACATTCGGGACAGGGGAAAGGATCAGCCCCAGCATTTT
>-|TRBV18|-|TRBJ2-1
CASSPRLGWQSLF
TGTGCCAGCTCACCACGACTAGGGTGGCAGTCGCTCTTC
>-|TRBV20-1|-|TRBJ2-2
CSARDGWLGPANTGELFF
TGCAGTGCTAGAGATGGTTGGCTGGGCCCTGCGAACACCGGGGAGCTGTTTTTT
>-|TRBV19|many|TRBJ2-5
CASSRDGQETQYF
TGTGCCAGCAGCCGCGACGGCCAAGAGACCCAGTACTTC
>TRBD2|TRBV28|few|TRBJ2-7
CASSWTSGGSYEQYF
TGTGCCAGCAGCTGGACTAGCGGGGGTTCCTACGAGCAGTACTTC
>-|TRBV28|-|TRBJ2-5
CASSRLGTQETQYF
TGTGCCAGCAGTCGCCTGGGGACCCAAGAGACCCAGTACTTC
>TRBD1|TRBV7-6|many|TRBJ1-1
CASSLRDRGTEAFF
TGTGCCAGCAGCCTCCGGGACAGGGGCACTGAAGCTTTCTTT
>TRBD2|TRBV12-3/TRBV12-4|-|TRBJ2-4
CASRERELKNSQYF
TGTGCCAGCAGGGAGCGGGAGCTGAAAAACAGTCAGTACTTC
>TRBD1|TRBV4-2|-|TRBJ1-6
CASSQHTGVGSPLHF
TGTGCCAGCAGCCAACACACAGGGGTAGGTTCACCCCTCCACTTT
>-|TRBV7-2|many|TRBJ2-5
CASSWTTSQYQETQYF
TGTGCCAGCAGCTGGACGACTAGTCAGTACCAAGAGACCCAGTACTTC
>-|TRBV11-2|-|TRBJ2-1
CASSFLGVNEQFF
TGTGCCAGCAGCTTTCTGGGGGTCAATGAGCAGTTCTTC
>TRBD1|TRBV5-6|few|TRBJ1-6
CASSLGTGASPLHF
TGTGCCAGCAGCTTGGGGACAGGGGCTTCACCCCTCCACTTT
>-|TRBV27|few|TRBJ2-1
CASSLGLSGYNEQFF
TGTGCCAGCAGTTTAGGACTTTCCGGCTACAATGAGCAGTTCTTC
>TRBD1|TRBV15|few|TRBJ1-4
CATNPTGNEKLFF
TGTGCCACCAACCCGACAGGGAATGAAAAACTGTTTTTT
>-|TRBV12-3/TRBV12-4|-|TRBJ1-2
CASSLGFYGYTF
TGTGCCAGCAGTCTGGGTTTCTATGGCTACACCTTC
>-|TRBV5-6|few|TRBJ2-1
CASSIPSKNEQFF
TGTGCCAGCAGCATTCCTAGCAAGAATGAGCAGTTCTTC
>-|TRBV27|-|TRBJ1-5
CASSILGSRQPQHF
TGTGCCAGCAGCATTTTGGGATCACGACAGCCCCAGCATTTT
>-|TRBV20-1|-|TRBJ2-7
CSASTDSSYEQYF
TGCAGTGCTAGCACCGACAGCTCCTACGAGCAGTACTTC
>-|TRBV28|few|TRBJ1-2
CASTTGSIHGYTF
TGTGCCAGCACGACGGGGTCGATTCATGGCTACACCTTC
>-|TRBV18|-|TRBJ2-7
CASSPIRAWGSYEQYF
TGTGCCAGCTCACCAATCCGGGCTTGGGGATCCTACGAGCAGTACTTC
>TRBD2|TRBV2|-|TRBJ2-3
CASAPGGPRDTQYF
TGTGCCAGCGCGCCGGGAGGGCCAAGAGATACGCAGTATTTT
>-|TRBV4-3|-|TRBJ2-7
CASSHGQYYEQYF
TGCGCCAGCAGCCACGGACAGTACTACGAGCAGTACTTC
>TRBD1|TRBV2|-|TRBJ1-3
CASSQDRGLSGNTIYF
TGTGCCAGCAGTCAGGACAGGGGTCTCTCTGGAAACACCATATATTTT
>TRBD1|TRBV6-5|-|TRBJ2-5
CASSTTGGFKETQYF
TGTGCCAGCAGTACGACAGGGGGCTTTAAAGAGACCCAGTACTTC
>-|TRBV19|few|TRBJ1-6
CASSPVHGSRYNSPLHF
TGTGCCAGTAGTCCAGTACATGGAAGCCGTTATAATTCACCCCTCCACTTT
>-|TRBV20-1|-|TRBJ2-3
CSPLRAADTQYF
TGCAGTCCCCTGCGGGCCGCAGATACGCAGTATTTT
>-|TRBV11-2|-|TRBJ2-5
CASSLAPRGQETKYF
TGTGCCAGCAGCTTAGCACCCAGGGGCCAAGAGACCAAGTACTTC
>-|TRBV6-5|few|TRBJ1-4
CASSQGGQLREKLFF
TGTGCCAGCAGCCAAGGTGGACAGCTTCGGGAAAAACTGTTTTTT
>TRBD2|TRBV6-5|few|TRBJ2-1
CASSLLAEVYNEQFF
TGTGCCAGCAGTCTACTAGCGGAGGTCTACAATGAGCAGTTCTTC
>TRBD1|TRBV12-5|-|TRBJ1-5
CASGSPGTVYSNQPQHF
TGTGCTAGTGGTTCCCCCGGGACAGTTTATAGCAATCAGCCCCAGCATTTT
>-|TRBV7-2|-|TRBJ2-3
CASSPLGGRSDTQYF
TGTGCCAGCAGTCCCTTGGGGGGCAGGTCGGATACGCAGTATTTT